One T cell receptor beta chain is described in this entry. Its binding antigen is unknown. Base quality data are lacking; no much larger clone is found one base away. The CDR3 spans 17 residues, from the cysteine through the phenylalanine. The only DNA kept is the CDR3, 51 bases in frame from the first base. CDR1 is given as LNHDA and CDR2 as SQIVND, both from the germline V gene (reference sequence). Clipping removes 1 base from V and 5 bases from J, with 11 as the unmatched junction base count. Using the deep immunoSEQ assay, multiplex PCR amplified TCR CDR3 regions from genomic DNA. Extracted genomic DNA from each cell subset was distributed evenly across all wells of several immunoSEQ 96-well plates, and each plate was treated as a replicate. For sorted subsets, 200 to 250 ng genomic DNA, equal to about 30,000 T cell genomes, was loaded into each replicate PCR. Purified libraries were measured with a Qubit 3.0 fluorometer, size-checked on a Bioanalyzer 2100, and measured again with the KAPA Library Quantification kit. A separate single-read 150-cycle Illumina NextSeq 550 flow cell was used to sequence each immunoSEQ 96-well plate. The paper's processing steps were these. Because the immunoSEQ output held only junctional sequences and lacked quality scores, the filtering could not match the filtering applied to full-length reads. Sequences were annotated with PyIR, a Python wrapper for IgBLAST v1.9, and V/J genes and CDR3 were assigned using IMGT germline references. Reads were removed for weak V/J assignments (E-value above 1e-6), missing CDR3, stop codons, out-of-frame junctions, or ambiguous translated residues. V3J clonotypes were defined as sequences sharing the same inferred V gene, J gene, and CDR3 amino acid sequence. To compute the percentage overlap between repertoires, the number of shared unique clonotypes was divided by the size of the smaller repertoire. Repertoire richness was assessed with RTK rarefaction, the Chao1 estimator, and Recon v2.1 estimates of unobserved clonotypes. OLGA was used to compute generation probabilities for all TCRbeta clonotypes that the gDNA method yielded from a handful of donors. TCRdb provides this immuneACCESS table in a form limited to in-frame rearrangements. Some clones are lacking; in checked studies, under half of them reflect an unresolved V gene, and why the rest are absent is not known. The V and J calls and clone size are taken from that table; D and trimming were inferred from the DNA. The table for this sample lists about 2.1 million clones; roughly 93% of them were counted only once. Of the sample, about 1.7% falls within the top ten clones.

This sample stems from a study of shared clonotypes between healthy human individuals (dated by TCRdb to 2020 to 2022). With regard to the full study: The cohort included a few men and a couple of women between 18 and 49 years of age. For each donor, CD4 naive and CD4 memory were each given three plates, CD8 naive was given two plates, and CD8 memory was given one plate. Blood TCR repertoires of five healthy adults were deeply sequenced to estimate repertoire size and the extent of clonotype sharing between individuals. Different laboratories and diverse techniques were used to prepare libraries and sequence TCR repertoires, to increase sequencing depth and limit assay-specific biases. Between about 0.9 and 9 billion PBMCs per donor were obtained by leukapheresis.

Overall study outcomes, separate from this receptor: Incomplete sequencing was indicated by rarefaction of sorted-subset datasets, despite the large sequencing depth. Larger estimated clonotype richness was generally found for naive subsets than for memory subsets. Compared with non-shared clonotypes, clonotypes shared by all four sorted-subset donors had higher generation probabilities. Pairwise subsampling indicated that sequencing depth was expected to affect the degree of clonotype sharing among donors. Across a few donors, 5% to 6% of naive CD4, 3.5% of naive CD8, approximately 2.5% of memory CD4, and under 0.45% of memory CD8 clonotypes were shared. The small number of donors limited the genetic and exposure-history diversity represented. Sampling was restricted to blood, and TCR repertoires in tissue are likely to differ from TCR repertoires in blood.

For the CD8 naive samples, CD45RO-negative cells were positively selected for CCR7, yielding a CD45RA+CCR7+ population from which TemRA cells were excluded. Healthy HIV-negative adults with no recently reported acute infections or vaccinations were included as donors. Every donor was a Caucasian adult living in Nashville, Tennessee, USA. After blood collection by leukapheresis, PBMCs were isolated using Ficoll-Histopaque density gradient centrifugation and then cryopreserved in the vapor phase of liquid nitrogen. Analytical flow cytometry was used to check the purity and quantity of each magnetically sorted T cell population. Genomic DNA was isolated from each sorted fraction and quantified by UV absorbance on a Nanodrop 2000c.

This sequence was found in a man younger than 35 in good health. Some clones in this sample may be carry-over from other donors' samples. The rearrangement combines TRBV19 with TRBJ1-5; 7 junctional bases match TRBD1. The source material was naive CD8+ T cells from PBMCs. The cell subset or site label of this sample denotes: CD45RA+CCR7+. The CDR3 sequence is CASSIVWLRGSHQPQHF. DNA sequence: TGTGCCAGTAGTATAGTGTGGCTCAGGGGGAGTCATCAGCCCCAGCATTTT.